The subject of this entry is one TCR beta chain. Its antigen remains unknown. The data belong to a study of T cells in localized non-small cell lung cancer. Sequencing was performed with immunoSEQ multiplex PCR; in TCRdb, only in-frame clones are kept and a portion is missing. The sample yields roughly 61,000 clones, 80% to 90% seen once. The study, taken as a whole, reports: Higher blood T cell density went with longer overall survival. Adjacent lung had a median about 55 of the 100 largest tumor clones. Heterogeneity within the tumor remains possible, as just one region underwent sequencing. Exceeding tumor, uninvolved adjacent lung had the highest T cell clonality.

V lost 5 bases to trimming and J lost 1 base, with 10 bases between them. This CDR3 region has 15 residues. Germline CDR1 SGHRS, CDR2 YFSETQ. The receptor was isolated from a man between 40 and 70 years old with stage II lung adenocarcinoma. The chain recombines TRBV5-1 with TRBJ2-6; D unresolved. Sequencing used PBMCs, obtained before any cancer treatment. The CDR3 coding sequence is TGCGCCAGCAGTCCCACGTTGTCTGGGGCCAACGTCCTGACTTTC. This encodes CASSPTLSGANVLTF. The full variable domain, its missing parts supplied by reference TRBV5-1 and TRBJ2-6, is KAGVTQTPRYLIKTRGQQVTLSCSPISGHRSVSWYQQTPGQGLQFLFEYFSETQRNKGNFPGRFSGRQFSNSRSEMNVSTLELGDSALYLCASSPTLSGANVLTFGAGSRLTVL.